This T cell receptor beta chain was profiled in a study of STAT5B mutations in CD4+ large granular lymphocyte leukemia. This clone appeared once. Produced via immunoSEQ multiplex PCR; TCRdb's table is partial and in-frame only. The sample shows 30,000 or so clones, 65% to 75% of them seen only once. Germline values: CDR1 LGHNA, CDR2 YNFKEQ. CDR3 length: 16 residues. The V segment lost 4 bases and the J segment 5 bases; nucleotides outside the gene matches: 12. Buffy coats from healthy blood donors served as controls. The V and J genes are TRBV4-2 and TRBJ2-3; 7 bases are shared with TRBD2. The specimen sequenced was CD4+ T cells from blood buffy coats. The origin of this receptor is a human donor in good health. The CDR3 here is CASSLGQGGERDTQYF. In nucleotides, the CDR3 is TGTGCCAGCAGCCTGGGGCAGGGAGGGGAGAGAGATACGCAGTATTTT.